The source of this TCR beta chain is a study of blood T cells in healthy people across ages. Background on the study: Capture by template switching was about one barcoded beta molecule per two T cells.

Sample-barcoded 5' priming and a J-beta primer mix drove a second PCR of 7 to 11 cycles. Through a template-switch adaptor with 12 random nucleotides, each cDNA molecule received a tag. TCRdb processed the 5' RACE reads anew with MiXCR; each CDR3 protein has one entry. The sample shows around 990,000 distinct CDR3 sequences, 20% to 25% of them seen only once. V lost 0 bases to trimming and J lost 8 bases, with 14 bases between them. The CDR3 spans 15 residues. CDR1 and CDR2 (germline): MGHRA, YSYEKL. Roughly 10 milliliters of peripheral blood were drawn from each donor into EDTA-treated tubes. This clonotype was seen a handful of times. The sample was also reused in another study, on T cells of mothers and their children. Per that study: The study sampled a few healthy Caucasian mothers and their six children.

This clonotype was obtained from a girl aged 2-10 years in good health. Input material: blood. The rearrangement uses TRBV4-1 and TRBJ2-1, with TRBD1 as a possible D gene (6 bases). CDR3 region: CASSQESRDTDEQFF. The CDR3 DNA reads TGCGCCAGCAGCCAAGAGTCCCGGGACACGGATGAGCAGTTCTTC.